The clone carrying this T cell receptor beta chain was recorded only once. Germline CDR1 reads SNHLY; CDR2 reads FYNNEI. V lost 6 bases, J lost 1 base, and 9 bases lay in between. This CDR3 has 13 amino acids. The data were taken from a study of blood T cell repertoires in COVID-19. Overall study context: The cDNA or gDNA used as material had been derived from T cells, B-cell-depleted T cells, or PBMCs.

Measured with immunoSEQ multiplex PCR; TCRdb has only the in-frame clones, and not every one. The sample carries 150,000 to 200,000 clones, over 65% recorded once. Sequenced sample: peripheral blood. This TCR was sampled from a man in his 60s with acute or convalescent COVID-19. The V call is TRBV2, the J call TRBJ1-1; D is undetermined. This chain's CDR3 is CASSRAGNTEAFF. The CDR3 region has the DNA TGTGCCAGCAGCCGCGCAGGGAACACTGAAGCTTTCTTT.